This T cell receptor (beta chain) comes out of a study of CD8+CD57+ T cells in acquired aplastic anemia. Across the study: The mean DNA yield obtained from sorted CD4+ and CD8+ cells came to approximately 3 ug. General study findings and limits: Controls did not differ significantly from patients in CD8+ Simpson's diversity. Shared by patients and controls, fewer than 30 CD8+ CDR3s were abundant in patients.

The germline CDR1 and CDR2 sequences are SEHNR and FQNEAQ (reference sequence). V dropped 1 base and J dropped 5 bases, with 6 bases sitting between them. There are 12 residues in the CDR3. Genomic DNA provided the template from which TCR beta VDJ and CDR3 profiles were obtained. MiXCR was run by TCRdb on the reads, yielding one entry per CDR3 protein. The repertoire includes fewer than 85,000 distinct CDR3 sequences, 60% to 75% of them detected once, and about four fifths sits in the top ten. Sequencing involved patients with CD8+CD57+ cell expansion previously shown by flow cytometry. All patients were therapy-naive when blood was sampled. With regard to this clonotype: Its cognate antigen is unknown.

V and J are TRBV7-9 and TRBJ2-7; maybe TRBD1 (6 bases). Sequencing was carried out using sorted CD4+, CD8+, or CD8+CD57+ T cells (not recorded which) from PBMCs. This receptor was identified in a human donor with aplastic anemia. The DNA of the CDR3 is TGTGCCAGCAGCTTAGACAGGGACGAGCAGTACTTC. Translating it yields CASSLDRDEQYF.